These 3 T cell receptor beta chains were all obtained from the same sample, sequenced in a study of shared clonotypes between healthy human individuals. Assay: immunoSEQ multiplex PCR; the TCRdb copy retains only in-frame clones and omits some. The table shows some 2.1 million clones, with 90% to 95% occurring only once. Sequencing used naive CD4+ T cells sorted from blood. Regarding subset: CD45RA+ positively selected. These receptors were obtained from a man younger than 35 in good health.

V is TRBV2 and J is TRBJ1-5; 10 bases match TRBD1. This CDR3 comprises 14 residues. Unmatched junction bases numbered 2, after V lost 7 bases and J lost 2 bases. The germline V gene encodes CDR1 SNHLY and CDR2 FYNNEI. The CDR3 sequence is CASMDRGGNQPQHF. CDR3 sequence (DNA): TGTGCCAGCATGGACAGGGGGGGCAATCAGCCCCAGCATTTT. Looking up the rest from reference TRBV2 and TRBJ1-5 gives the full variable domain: EPEVTQTPSHQVTQMGQEVILRCVPISNHLYFYWYRQILGQKVEFLVSFYNNEISEKSEIFDDQFSVERPDGSNFTLKIRSTKLEDSAMYFCASMDRGGNQPQHFGDGTRLSIL.

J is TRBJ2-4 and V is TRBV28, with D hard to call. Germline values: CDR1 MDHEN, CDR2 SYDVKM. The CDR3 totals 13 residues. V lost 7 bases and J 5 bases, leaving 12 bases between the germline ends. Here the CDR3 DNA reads TGTGCCAGCAACCGACTGCTGCAAAACATTCAGTACTTC. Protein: CASNRLLQNIQYF. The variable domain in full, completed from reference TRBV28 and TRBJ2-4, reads DVKVTQSSRYLVKRTGEKVFLECVQDMDHENMFWYRQDPGLGLRLIYFSYDVKMKEKGDIPEGYSVSREKKERFSLILESASTNQTSMYLCASNRLLQNIQYFGAGTRLSVL.

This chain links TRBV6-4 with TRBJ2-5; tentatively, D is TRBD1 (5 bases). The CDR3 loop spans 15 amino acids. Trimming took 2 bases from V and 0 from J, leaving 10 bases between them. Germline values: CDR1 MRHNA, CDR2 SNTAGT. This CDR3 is CASSDMWTHQETQYF. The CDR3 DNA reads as TGTGCCAGCAGTGACATGTGGACACACCAAGAGACCCAGTACTTC.